This TCR beta chain was retrieved from a study of graft-versus-host responses after intestinal transplantation. Broader study findings: Circulating GvH clones peaking coincided with falling HvG clones soon after transplant.

A word on this clone: What it binds is not known.

The repertoire was sequenced with immunoSEQ multiplex PCR; TCRdb's copy has only in-frame clones and lacks some. The sample lists more than 2,500 clones, about 92% occurring once. Germline V gives CDR1 MNHEY, CDR2 SVGAGI. The V and J ends lost 7 bases and 0 bases respectively, with 13 bases between them. CDR3 size: 15 residues. This sequence joins TRBV6-5 and TRBJ1-5, with D perhaps matching TRBD1 (5 bases). The clonotype was recovered from a human patient who received an intestinal transplant, so some T cells may come from the graft donor. Sequencing was performed on bone marrow, taken 350 to 400 days after transplant. The CDR3 region is CASTAGRYSNQPQHF. CDR3 coding DNA: TGTGCCAGCACCGCAGGGCGCTATAGCAATCAGCCCCAGCATTTT.